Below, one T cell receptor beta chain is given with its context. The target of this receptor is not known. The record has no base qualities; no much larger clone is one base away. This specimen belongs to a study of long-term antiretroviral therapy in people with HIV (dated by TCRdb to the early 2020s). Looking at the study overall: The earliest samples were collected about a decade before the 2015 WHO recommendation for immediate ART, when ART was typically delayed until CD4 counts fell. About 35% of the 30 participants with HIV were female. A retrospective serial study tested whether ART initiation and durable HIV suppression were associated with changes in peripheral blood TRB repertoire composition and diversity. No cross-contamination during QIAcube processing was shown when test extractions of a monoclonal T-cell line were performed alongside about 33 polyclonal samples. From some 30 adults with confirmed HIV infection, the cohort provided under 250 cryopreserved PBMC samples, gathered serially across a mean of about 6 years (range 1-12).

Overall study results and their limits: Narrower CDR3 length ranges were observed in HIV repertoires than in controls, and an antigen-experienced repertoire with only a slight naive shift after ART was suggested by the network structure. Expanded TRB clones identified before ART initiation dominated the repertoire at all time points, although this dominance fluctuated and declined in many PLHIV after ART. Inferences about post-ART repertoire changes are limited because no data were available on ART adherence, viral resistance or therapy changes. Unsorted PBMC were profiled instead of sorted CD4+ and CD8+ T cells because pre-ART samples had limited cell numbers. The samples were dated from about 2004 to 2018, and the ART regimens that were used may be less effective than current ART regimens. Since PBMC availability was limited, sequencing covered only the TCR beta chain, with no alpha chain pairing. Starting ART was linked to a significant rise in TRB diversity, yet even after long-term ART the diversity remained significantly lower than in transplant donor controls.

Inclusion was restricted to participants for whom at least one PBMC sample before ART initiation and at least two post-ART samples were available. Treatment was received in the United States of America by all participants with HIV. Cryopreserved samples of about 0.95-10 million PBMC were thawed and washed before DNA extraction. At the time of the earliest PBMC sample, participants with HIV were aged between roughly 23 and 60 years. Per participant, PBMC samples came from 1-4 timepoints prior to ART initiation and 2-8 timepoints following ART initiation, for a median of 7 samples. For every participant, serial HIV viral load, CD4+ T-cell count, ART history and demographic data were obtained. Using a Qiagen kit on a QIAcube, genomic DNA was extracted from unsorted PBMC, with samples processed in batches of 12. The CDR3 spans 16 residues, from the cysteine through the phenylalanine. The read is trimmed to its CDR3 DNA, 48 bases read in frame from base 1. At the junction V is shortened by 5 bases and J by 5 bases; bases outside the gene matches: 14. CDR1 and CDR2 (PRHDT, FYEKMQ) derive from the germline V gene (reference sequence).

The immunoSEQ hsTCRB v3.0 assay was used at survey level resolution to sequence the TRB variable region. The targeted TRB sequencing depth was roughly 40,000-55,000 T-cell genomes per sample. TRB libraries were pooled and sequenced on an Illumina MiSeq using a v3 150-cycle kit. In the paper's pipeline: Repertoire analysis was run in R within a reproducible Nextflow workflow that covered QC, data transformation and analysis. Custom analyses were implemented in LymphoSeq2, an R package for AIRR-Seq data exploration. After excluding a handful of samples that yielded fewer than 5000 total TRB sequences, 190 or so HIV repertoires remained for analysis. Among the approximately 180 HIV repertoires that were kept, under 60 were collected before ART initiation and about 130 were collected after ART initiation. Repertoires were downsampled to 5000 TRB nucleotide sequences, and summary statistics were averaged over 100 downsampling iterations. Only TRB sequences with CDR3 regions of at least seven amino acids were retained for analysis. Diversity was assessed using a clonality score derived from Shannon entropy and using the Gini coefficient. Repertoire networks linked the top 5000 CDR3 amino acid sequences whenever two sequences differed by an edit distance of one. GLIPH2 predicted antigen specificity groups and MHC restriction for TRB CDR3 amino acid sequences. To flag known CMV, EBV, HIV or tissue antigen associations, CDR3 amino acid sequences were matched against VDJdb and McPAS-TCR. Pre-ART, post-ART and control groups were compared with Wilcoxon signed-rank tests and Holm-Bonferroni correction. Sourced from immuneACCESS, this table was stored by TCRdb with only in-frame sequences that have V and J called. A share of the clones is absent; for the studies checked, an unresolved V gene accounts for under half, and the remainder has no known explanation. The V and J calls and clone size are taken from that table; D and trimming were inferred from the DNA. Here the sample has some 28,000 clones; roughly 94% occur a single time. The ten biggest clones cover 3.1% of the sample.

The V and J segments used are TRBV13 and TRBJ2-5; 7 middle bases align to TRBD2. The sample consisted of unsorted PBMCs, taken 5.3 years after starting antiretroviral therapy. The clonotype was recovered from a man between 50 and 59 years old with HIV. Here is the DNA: TGTGCCAGCAGCCCCCGAGGGAGCGGGGACGGGGAGACCCAGTACTTC. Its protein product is CASSPRGSGDGETQYF.